The 14 T cell receptor beta chains in this list originate from one sample, sequenced in a study of Tregs in tolerant kidney transplant recipients. Profiled with immunoSEQ multiplex PCR; TCRdb holds only in-frame clones, not every one. This repertoire includes 25,000 to 40,000 clones. Recipients received nonmyeloablative bone marrow transplants from related graft donors, with transient mixed chimerism. The sample in question was CD4+ T cells from blood (PBMCs), obtained 24 months after the transplant. The source of these receptors is a human patient who received a combined kidney and bone marrow transplant. Some of the T cells may derive from the graft donor.

Points on this clone: The read gets to within 3 residues of the CDR3 end, and the germline J gene fills in the rest. The chain uses TRBV19 and TRBJ1-3; possibly TRBD1 for D (6 bases). The germline V gene has CDR1 LNHDA and CDR2 SQIVND (reference sequence). CDR3 size: 15 residues. The V end was cut by 5 bases, the J end by 4 bases, with 15 bases between. The CDR3 loop reads CASSRAGTRGNTIYF. The sequenced part of the CDR3 DNA is TGTGCCAGTAGTCGCGCCGGGACACGAGGAAACACC.

Turning to this clone: The read finishes 3 residues shy of the CDR3 end, and the germline J gene is used to complete it. The chain carries TRBV28 and TRBJ1-5; 9 bases are shared with TRBD1. The germline V gene encodes CDR1 MDHEN and CDR2 SYDVKM. The CDR3 contains 16 residues. J was trimmed by 3 bases and V by 3 bases; bases with no gene match: 6. CDR3 sequence reads: CASSLWDRVPNQPQHF. The covered CDR3 bases are TGTGCCAGCAGTTTGTGGGACAGGGTTCCCAATCAGCCC.

About this clone: The CDR3 is cut off 3 residues early in the read; its end comes from the germline J gene. The chain couples TRBV7-8 to TRBJ2-3; 13 bases match TRBD2. The ends lost 5 bases at V and 3 bases at J; junction bases unmatched: 8. Germline lookup yields CDR1 SGHVS and CDR2 FQNEAQ. The CDR3 has 17 residues. The part of the CDR3 DNA that was read is TGTGCCAGCAGCGAAATGAGGACTAGCGGGAGTACAGATACG. Protein: CASSEMRTSGSTDT. In full, the CDR3 reads CASSEMRTSGSTDTQYF.

As concerns this clone: Sequencing ends 3 residues short of the CDR3 end; the germline J gene provides the rest. The V and J genes are TRBV18 and TRBJ2-5, with TRBD2 matching 8 bases. The germline CDR1 and CDR2 sequences are KGHSH and LQKENI. Trimming removed 3 bases from V and 6 bases from J; junction bases left unmatched: 12. The CDR3 is made up of 16 amino acids. The CDR3 sequence is CASSPILSGSIKTQYF. Partial CDR3 DNA: TGTGCCAGCTCACCCATTCTCAGCGGGAGTATAAAGACC.

A remark on this clone: The read falls 3 residues short of the CDR3 end, and the missing part is taken from the germline J gene. The V gene is TRBV5-1, the J gene TRBJ2-3; 9 nucleotides match TRBD2. The V segment lost 0 bases and the J segment 1 base; nucleotides outside the gene matches: 0. From germline, CDR1 is SGHRS and CDR2 YFSETQ. This CDR3 is 15 amino acids long. CDR3 DNA, as far as it was read: TGCGCCAGCAGCTTGGGACTAGCGGGCACAGATACG. The encoded protein is CASSLGLAGTDT. The entire CDR3 reads CASSLGLAGTDTQYF.

In the case of this clone: From the germline J gene comes the end of the CDR3, since the read stops 3 residues before it. V is TRBV19 and J is TRBJ1-3; D may be TRBD1 (5 bases). V lost 7 bases and J lost 2, with 12 bases in between. The germline V gene has CDR1 LNHDA and CDR2 SQIVND (reference sequence). The CDR3 is 14 residues long. This CDR3 reads CASTTGGTGNTIYF. The CDR3 bases that were read are TGTGCCAGTACGACCGGGGGGACTGGAAACACC.

CDR3 bases read: TGTGCCTGGAGACAAGGCCCGGGACAGGGCTACCCCTCCGAG. Its translation: CAWRQGPGQGYPSE. The CDR3, in full, reads CAWRQGPGQGYPSEQYF. The chain recombines TRBV30 with TRBJ2-7, with 9 bases aligning to TRBD1. The read ends 3 residues early relative to the CDR3; the germline J gene fills the gap. The junction had 18 bases not matched to a gene; V was cut back by 3 bases and J by 6 bases. The germline CDR1 and CDR2 sequences are GTSNPN and SVGIG (reference sequence). This CDR3 is built from 17 residues. Variable domain in full (rest from reference TRBV30 and TRBJ2-7): SQTIHQWPATLVQPVGSPLSLECTVEGTSNPNLYWYRQAAGRGLQLLFYSVGIGQISSEVPQNLSASRPQDRQFILSSKKLLLSDSGFYLCAWRQGPGQGYPSEQYFGPGTRLTVT.

Note on this clone: The CDR3 is cut off 3 residues early in the read; its end comes from the germline J gene. The rearrangement uses TRBV20-1 and TRBJ1-2; TRBD1 agrees at 8 bases. The junction had 7 bases not matched to a gene; V was cut back by 6 bases and J by 4 bases. From germline, CDR1 is DFQATT and CDR2 SNEGSKA (reference sequence). This CDR3 is built from 13 residues. CDR3 DNA, as far as it was read: TGCAGTGCGGGGGACAGGATCAGCTATGGC. This encodes CSAGDRISYG. In full, the CDR3 reads CSAGDRISYGYTF.

A word on this clone: The read halts 3 residues ahead of the CDR3 end, with the missing end drawn from the germline J gene. The chain joins TRBV6-4 to TRBJ2-1, with 8 positions matching TRBD1. Germline V lookup: CDR1 MRHNA, CDR2 SNTAGT. The CDR3 totals 13 residues. Germline trimming cut 6 bases from V and 4 bases from J; bases unmatched to any gene: 2. Partial CDR3 DNA: TGTGCCAGCAGCCGGGACAGGTACAATGAG. It yields the protein CASSRDRYNE. The whole CDR3 is CASSRDRYNEQFF.

With respect to this clone: The read gets to within 3 residues of the CDR3 end, and the germline J gene fills in the rest. V and J are TRBV5-1 and TRBJ1-1; 10 bases line up with TRBD1. This CDR3 region has 17 residues. Germline assignment: CDR1 SGHRS and CDR2 YFSETQ. Unmatched junction bases numbered 7, after V lost 2 bases and J lost 0 bases. The CDR3 bases that were read are TGCGCCAGCAGCTTCCGGACAGGGGGGACGGTGAACACTGAA. This translates into CASSFRTGGTVNTE. The CDR3 in its entirety is CASSFRTGGTVNTEAFF.

With regard to this clone: The CDR3 goes on 3 residues after the read ends, and that part is filled in from the germline J gene. The V call is TRBV5-6, the J call TRBJ2-5; weak D call: TRBD2 (5 bases). Deletions cut 4 bases from V and 1 base from J, with 11 bases between. The CDR3 loop spans 14 amino acids. The germline CDR1 and CDR2 sequences are SGHDT and YYEEEE. The sequenced part of the CDR3 DNA is TGTGCCAGCAGCGGCAGGAGCGGCCAAGAGACC. Its protein product is CASSGRSGQET. The CDR3 in its entirety is CASSGRSGQETQYF.

Note on this clone: The read falls 3 residues short of the CDR3 end, and the missing part is taken from the germline J gene. This chain connects TRBV7-2 to TRBJ2-1; 10 bases agree with TRBD1. The V gene's germline CDR1 is SGHTA and CDR2 FQGNSA. V gave up 1 base and J gave up 9 bases; unmatched junction bases: 3. The CDR3 contains 14 residues. CDR3 region: CASSLGQGASEQFF. CDR3 DNA, as far as it was read: TGTGCCAGCAGCTTAGGACAGGGGGCGAGTGAG.

The CDR3 region is CASSRGPGNTIYF. The part of the CDR3 DNA that was read is TGTGCCAGTAGCAGGGGGCCTGGAAACACC. V gene TRBV19 combines with J gene TRBJ1-3; 8 bases line up with TRBD1. With the read ending 3 residues before the CDR3 end, the germline J gene is used to fill in that end. The germline gives CDR1 LNHDA, CDR2 SQIVND (reference sequence). This CDR3 comprises 13 residues. V dropped 6 bases and J dropped 2; count of bases not matched to a gene: 0.

Worth noting for this clone: The read ends 3 residues before the CDR3 terminus; that terminus is restored from the germline J gene. The chain has TRBV7-8 and TRBJ1-2; 8 bases match TRBD1. This CDR3 spans 15 amino acids. Losses at the gene ends were 3 bases for V and 5 bases for J; bases not matched to a gene: 8. Germline-derived CDR1 and CDR2 are SGHVS and FQNEAQ. The covered CDR3 bases are TGTGCCAGCAGCTTTCCAGGGGGCGAGCTTTATGGC. It codes for CASSFPGGELYG. In full, the CDR3 reads CASSFPGGELYGYTF.